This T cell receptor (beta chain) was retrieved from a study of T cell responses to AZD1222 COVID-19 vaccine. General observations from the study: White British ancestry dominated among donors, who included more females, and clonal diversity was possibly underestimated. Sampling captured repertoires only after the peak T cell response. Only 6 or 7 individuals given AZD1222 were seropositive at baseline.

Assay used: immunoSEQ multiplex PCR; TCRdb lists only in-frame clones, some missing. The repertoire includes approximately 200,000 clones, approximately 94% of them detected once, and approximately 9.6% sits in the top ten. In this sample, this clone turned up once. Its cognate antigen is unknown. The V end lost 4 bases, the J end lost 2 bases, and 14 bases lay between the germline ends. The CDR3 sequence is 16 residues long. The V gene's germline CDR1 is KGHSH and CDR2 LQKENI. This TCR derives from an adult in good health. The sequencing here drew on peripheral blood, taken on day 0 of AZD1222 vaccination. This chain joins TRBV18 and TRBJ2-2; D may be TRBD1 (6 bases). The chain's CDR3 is CASSRGQPTNTGELFF. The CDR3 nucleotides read TGTGCCAGCTCACGCGGACAGCCTACAAACACCGGGGAGCTGTTTTTT.